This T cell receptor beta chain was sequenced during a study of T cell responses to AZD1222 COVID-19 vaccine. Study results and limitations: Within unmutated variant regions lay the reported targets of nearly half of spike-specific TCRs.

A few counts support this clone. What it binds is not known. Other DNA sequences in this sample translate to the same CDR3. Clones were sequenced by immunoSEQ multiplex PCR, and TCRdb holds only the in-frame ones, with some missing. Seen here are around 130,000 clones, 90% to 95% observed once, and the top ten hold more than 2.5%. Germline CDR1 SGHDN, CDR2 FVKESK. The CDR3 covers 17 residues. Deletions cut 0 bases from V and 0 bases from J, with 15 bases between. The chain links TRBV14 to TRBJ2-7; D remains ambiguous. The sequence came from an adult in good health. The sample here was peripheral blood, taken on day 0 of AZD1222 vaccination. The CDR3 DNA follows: TGTGCCAGCAGCCAAGATCTTAGTCCGGGCTACTCCTACGAGCAGTACTTC. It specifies CASSQDLSPGYSYEQYF.